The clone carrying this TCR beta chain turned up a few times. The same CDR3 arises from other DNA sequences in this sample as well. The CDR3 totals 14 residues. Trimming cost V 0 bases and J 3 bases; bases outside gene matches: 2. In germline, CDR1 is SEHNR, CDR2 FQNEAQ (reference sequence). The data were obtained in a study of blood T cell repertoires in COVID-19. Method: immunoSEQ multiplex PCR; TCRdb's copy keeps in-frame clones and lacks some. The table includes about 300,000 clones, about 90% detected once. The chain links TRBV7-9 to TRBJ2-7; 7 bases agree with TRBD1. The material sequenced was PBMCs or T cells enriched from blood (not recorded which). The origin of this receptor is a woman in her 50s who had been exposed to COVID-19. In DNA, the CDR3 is TGTGCCAGCAGCTTAGCCCGGGACAGCTACGAGCAGTACTTC. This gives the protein CASSLARDSYEQYF.